The T cell receptor beta chain under discussion was sequenced for a study of blood T cell repertoires in COVID-19. As for the study in general: Acute and convalescent COVID-19 specimens originated in the United States, Italy and Spain.

Some clones are missing from TCRdb's copy, which holds only in-frame ones; the method was immunoSEQ multiplex PCR. The sample lists 100,000 to 150,000 clones, around 83% occurring once. This CDR3 contains 14 residues. CDR1 and CDR2 (germline): LNHDA, SQIVND (reference sequence). Trimming took 5 bases from V and 4 from J; bases not matched to a gene: 7. This sequence joins TRBV19 and TRBJ2-5; 7 positions match TRBD1. The clonotype comes from a man aged 40-55 years with active or convalescent COVID-19. Material: peripheral blood. Here the CDR3 DNA reads TGTGCCAGTAGTCCGGCAGGGGGTCCAGAGACCCAGTACTTC. This gives the protein CASSPAGGPETQYF.